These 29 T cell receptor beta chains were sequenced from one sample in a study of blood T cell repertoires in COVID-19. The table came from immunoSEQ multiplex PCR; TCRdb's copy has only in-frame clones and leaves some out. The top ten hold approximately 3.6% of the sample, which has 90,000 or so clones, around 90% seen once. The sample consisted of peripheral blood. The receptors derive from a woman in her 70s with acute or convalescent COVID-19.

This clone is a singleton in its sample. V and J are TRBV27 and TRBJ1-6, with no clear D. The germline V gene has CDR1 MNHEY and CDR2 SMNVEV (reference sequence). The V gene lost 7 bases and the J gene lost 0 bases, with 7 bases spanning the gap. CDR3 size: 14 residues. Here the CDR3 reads CASNERSYNSPLHF. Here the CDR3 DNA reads TGTGCCAGCAATGAGCGCTCCTATAATTCACCCCTCCACTTT.

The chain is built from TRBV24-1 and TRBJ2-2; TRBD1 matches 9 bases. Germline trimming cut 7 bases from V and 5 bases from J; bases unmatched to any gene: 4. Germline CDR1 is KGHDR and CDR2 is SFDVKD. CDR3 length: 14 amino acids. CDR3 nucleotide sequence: TGTGCCACCAGGGGACAGGGAGGAACCGGGGAGCTGTTTTTT. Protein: CATRGQGGTGELFF.

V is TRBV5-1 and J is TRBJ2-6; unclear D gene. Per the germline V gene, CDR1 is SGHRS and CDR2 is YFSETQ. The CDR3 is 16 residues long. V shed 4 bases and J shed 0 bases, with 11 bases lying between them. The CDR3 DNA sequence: TGCGCCAGCAGCCCGCCACAAGTCTCTGGGGCCAACGTCCTGACTTTC. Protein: CASSPPQVSGANVLTF.

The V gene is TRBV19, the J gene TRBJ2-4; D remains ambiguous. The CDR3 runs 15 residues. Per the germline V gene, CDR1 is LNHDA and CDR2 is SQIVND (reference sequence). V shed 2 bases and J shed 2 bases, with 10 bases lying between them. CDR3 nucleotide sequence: TGTGCCAGTAGTATAAGTCCGGGTACCAAAAACATTCAGTACTTC. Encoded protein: CASSISPGTKNIQYF. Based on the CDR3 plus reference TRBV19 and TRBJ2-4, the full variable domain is DGGITQSPKYLFRKEGQNVTLSCEQNLNHDAMYWYRQDPGQGLRLIYYSQIVNDFQKGDIAEGYSVSREKKESFPLTVTSAQKNPTAFYLCASSISPGTKNIQYFGAGTRLSVL.

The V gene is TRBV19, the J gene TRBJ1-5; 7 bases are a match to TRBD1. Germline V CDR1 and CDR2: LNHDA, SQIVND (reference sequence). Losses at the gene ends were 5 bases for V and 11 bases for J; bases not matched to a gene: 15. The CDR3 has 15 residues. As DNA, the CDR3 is TGTGCCAGTAGTTACACCCGGACAGGTTGGATGGCCCAGCATTTT. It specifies CASSYTRTGWMAQHF.

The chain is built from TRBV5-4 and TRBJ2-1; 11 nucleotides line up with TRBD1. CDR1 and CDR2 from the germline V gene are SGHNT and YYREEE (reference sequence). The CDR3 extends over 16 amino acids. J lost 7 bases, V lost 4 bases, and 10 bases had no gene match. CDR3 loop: CASSMKGQGAGNEQFF. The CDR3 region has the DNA TGTGCCAGCAGCATGAAAGGACAGGGGGCGGGTAATGAGCAGTTCTTC.

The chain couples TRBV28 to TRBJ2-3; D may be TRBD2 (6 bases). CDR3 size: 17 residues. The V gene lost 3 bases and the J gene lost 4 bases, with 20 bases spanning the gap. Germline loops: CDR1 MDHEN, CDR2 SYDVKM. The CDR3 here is CASSLNGGPNTPDTQYF. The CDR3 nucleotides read TGTGCCAGCAGTTTGAACGGGGGACCCAACACGCCAGATACGCAGTATTTT.

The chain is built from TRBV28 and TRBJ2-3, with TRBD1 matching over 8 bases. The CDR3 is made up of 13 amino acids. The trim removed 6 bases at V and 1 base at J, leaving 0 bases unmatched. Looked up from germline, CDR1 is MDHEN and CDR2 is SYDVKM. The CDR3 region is CASRTGGTDTQYF. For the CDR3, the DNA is TGTGCCAGCAGGACAGGGGGCACAGATACGCAGTATTTT.

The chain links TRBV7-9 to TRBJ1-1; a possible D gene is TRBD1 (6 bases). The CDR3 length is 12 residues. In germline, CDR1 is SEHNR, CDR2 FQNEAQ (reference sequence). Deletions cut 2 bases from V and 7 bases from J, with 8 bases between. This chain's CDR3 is CASSLQDSEAFF. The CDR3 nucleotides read TGTGCCAGCAGCTTACAGGACAGTGAAGCTTTCTTT.

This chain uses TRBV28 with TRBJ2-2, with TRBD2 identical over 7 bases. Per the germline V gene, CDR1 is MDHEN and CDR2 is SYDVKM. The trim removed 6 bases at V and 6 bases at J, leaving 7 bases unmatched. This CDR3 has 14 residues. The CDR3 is CASSSPGGAGELFF. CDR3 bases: TGTGCCAGCAGCTCCCCTGGGGGGGCCGGGGAGCTGTTTTTT. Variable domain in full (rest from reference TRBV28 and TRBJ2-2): DVKVTQSSRYLVKRTGEKVFLECVQDMDHENMFWYRQDPGLGLRLIYFSYDVKMKEKGDIPEGYSVSREKKERFSLILESASTNQTSMYLCASSSPGGAGELFFGEGSRLTVL.

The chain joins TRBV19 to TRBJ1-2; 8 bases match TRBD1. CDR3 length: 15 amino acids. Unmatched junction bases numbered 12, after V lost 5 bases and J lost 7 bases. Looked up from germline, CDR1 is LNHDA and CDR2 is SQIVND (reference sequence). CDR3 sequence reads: CASSPRTGNSGGYTF. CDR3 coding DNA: TGTGCCAGTAGTCCGCGGACAGGGAACTCAGGTGGCTACACCTTC.

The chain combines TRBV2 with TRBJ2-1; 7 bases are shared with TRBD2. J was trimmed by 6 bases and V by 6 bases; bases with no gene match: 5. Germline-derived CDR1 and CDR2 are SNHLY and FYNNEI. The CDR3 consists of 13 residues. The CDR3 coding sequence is TGTGCCAGCAGCGCGGGCGGGAGCAATGAGCAGTTCTTC. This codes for CASSAGGSNEQFF.

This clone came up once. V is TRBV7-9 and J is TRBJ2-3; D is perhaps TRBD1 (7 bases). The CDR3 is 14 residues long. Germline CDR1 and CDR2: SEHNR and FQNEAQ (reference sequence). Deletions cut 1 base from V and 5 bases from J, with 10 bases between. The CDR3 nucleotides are TGTGCCAGCAGCTTAGGGCAGGGGGGAGATACGCAGTATTTT. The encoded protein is CASSLGQGGDTQYF.

CDR3 sequence: CASRQVNNQPQHF. The DNA of the CDR3 is TGTGCCAGCCGACAGGTTAACAATCAGCCCCAGCATTTT. The V call is TRBV6-5, the J call TRBJ1-5, with D possibly TRBD1 on 6 matching bases. This CDR3 has 13 residues. Per the germline V gene, CDR1 is MNHEY and CDR2 is SVGAGI. Trimming took off 8 bases at V and 3 bases at J, with 11 bases between the two ends.

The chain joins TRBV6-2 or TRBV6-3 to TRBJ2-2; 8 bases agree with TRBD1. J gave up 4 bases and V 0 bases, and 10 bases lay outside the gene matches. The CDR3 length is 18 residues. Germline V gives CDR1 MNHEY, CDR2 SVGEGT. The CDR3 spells CASSYSRSGQDLTGELFF. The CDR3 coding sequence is TGTGCCAGCAGTTACTCGAGATCGGGACAGGACCTCACCGGGGAGCTGTTTTTT.

CDR3 sequence (DNA): TGCGCCAGCAGCTTTTTAGCGGGAGGACCGAGCTCCTACGAGCAGTACTTC. Its translation is CASSFLAGGPSSYEQYF. This rearrangement joins TRBV5-1 to TRBJ2-7, with 10 positions matching TRBD2. Germline loops: CDR1 SGHRS, CDR2 YFSETQ. V was pared by 2 bases and J by 0 bases, with 8 bases of the junction left unmatched. The CDR3 runs to 17 residues. Full variable domain (missing parts from reference TRBV5-1 and TRBJ2-7): KAGVTQTPRYLIKTRGQQVTLSCSPISGHRSVSWYQQTPGQGLQFLFEYFSETQRNKGNFPGRFSGRQFSNSRSEMNVSTLELGDSALYLCASSFLAGGPSSYEQYFGPGTRLTVT.

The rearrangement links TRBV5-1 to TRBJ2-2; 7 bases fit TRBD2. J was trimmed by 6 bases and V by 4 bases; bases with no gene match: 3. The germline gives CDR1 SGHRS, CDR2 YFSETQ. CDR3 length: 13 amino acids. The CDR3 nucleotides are TGCGCCAGCAGCGGGAGGGTCCCCGGGGAGCTGTTTTTT. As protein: CASSGRVPGELFF. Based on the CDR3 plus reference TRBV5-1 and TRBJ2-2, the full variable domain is KAGVTQTPRYLIKTRGQQVTLSCSPISGHRSVSWYQQTPGQGLQFLFEYFSETQRNKGNFPGRFSGRQFSNSRSEMNVSTLELGDSALYLCASSGRVPGELFFGEGSRLTVL.

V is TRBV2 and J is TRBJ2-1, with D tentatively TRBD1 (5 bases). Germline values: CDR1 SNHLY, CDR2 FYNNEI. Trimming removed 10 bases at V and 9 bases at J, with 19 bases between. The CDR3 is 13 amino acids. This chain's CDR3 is CAIQARELGEQFF. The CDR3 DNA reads TGTGCCATCCAGGCCAGGGAATTAGGTGAGCAGTTCTTC.

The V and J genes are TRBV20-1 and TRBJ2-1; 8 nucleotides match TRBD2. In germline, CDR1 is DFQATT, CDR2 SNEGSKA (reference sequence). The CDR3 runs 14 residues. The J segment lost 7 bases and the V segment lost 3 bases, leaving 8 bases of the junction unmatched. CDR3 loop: CSASGGRRWNEQFF. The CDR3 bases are TGCAGTGCTAGTGGCGGGAGGCGTTGGAATGAGCAGTTCTTC.

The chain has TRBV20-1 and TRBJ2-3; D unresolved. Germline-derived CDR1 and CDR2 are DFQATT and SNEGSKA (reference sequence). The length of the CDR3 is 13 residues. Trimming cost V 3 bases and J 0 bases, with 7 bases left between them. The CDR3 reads CSASVGSTDTQYF. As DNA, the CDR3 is TGCAGTGCTAGTGTCGGGAGCACAGATACGCAGTATTTT.

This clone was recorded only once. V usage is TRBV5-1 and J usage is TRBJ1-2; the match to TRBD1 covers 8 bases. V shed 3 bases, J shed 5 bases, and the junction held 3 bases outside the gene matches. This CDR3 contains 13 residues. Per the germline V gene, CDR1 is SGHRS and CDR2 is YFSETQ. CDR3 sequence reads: CASSSQGVYGYTF. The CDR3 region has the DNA TGCGCCAGCAGCTCACAGGGGGTTTATGGCTACACCTTC.

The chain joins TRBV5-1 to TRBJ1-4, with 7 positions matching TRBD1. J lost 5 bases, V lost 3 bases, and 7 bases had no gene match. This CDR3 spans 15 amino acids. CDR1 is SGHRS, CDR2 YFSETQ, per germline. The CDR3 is CASSSQGQKNEKLFF. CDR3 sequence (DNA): TGCGCCAGCAGCTCCCAGGGACAGAAGAATGAAAAACTGTTTTTT.

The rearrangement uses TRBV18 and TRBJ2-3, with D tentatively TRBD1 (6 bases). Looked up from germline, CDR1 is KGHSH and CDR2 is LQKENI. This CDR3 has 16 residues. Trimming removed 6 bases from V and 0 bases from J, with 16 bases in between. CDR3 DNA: TGTGCCAGCTCTTATGCCGGGACAATGAGCACAGATACGCAGTATTTT. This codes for CASSYAGTMSTDTQYF.

CDR3 nucleotide sequence: TGTGCCTTTTCCTCAGGGATAGCTTTCTTT. Amino acid sequence: CAFSSGIAFF. The chain has TRBV30 and TRBJ1-1, with D possibly TRBD1 on 5 matching bases. The CDR3 is made up of 10 amino acids. Germline V gene data show CDR1 as GTSNPN and CDR2 as SVGIG (reference sequence). Trimming cost V 7 bases and J 10 bases, with 13 bases left between them.

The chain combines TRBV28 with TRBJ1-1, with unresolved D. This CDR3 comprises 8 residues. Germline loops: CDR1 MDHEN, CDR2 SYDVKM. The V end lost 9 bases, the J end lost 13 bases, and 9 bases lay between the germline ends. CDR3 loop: CASGLFFF. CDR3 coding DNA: TGTGCCAGTGGTCTATTTTTCTTT.

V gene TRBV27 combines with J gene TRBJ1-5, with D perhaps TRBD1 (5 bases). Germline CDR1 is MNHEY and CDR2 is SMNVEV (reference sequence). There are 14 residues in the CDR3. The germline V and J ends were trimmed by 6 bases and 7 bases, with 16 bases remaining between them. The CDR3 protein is CASSYLGGGQPQHF. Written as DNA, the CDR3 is TGTGCCAGCAGCTACTTGGGGGGGGGACAGCCCCAGCATTTT.

CDR3 sequence reads: CASSQSQGQPQHF. The CDR3 bases are TGCGCCAGCAGCCAATCGCAGGGACAGCCCCAGCATTTT. The chain couples TRBV5-1 to TRBJ1-5; D may be TRBD1 (5 bases). The CDR3 is 13 amino acids. CDR1 is SGHRS and CDR2 is YFSETQ in the germline V gene. V was shortened by 4 bases and J by 7 bases, with 12 bases between the two germline ends.

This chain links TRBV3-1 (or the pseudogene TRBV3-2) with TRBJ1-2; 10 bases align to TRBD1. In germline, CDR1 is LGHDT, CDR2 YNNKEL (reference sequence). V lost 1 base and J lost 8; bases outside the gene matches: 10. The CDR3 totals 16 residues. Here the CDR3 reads CASSQAPRTGGKGYTF. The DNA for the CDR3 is TGTGCCAGCAGCCAAGCTCCTAGGACAGGGGGAAAGGGCTACACCTTC.

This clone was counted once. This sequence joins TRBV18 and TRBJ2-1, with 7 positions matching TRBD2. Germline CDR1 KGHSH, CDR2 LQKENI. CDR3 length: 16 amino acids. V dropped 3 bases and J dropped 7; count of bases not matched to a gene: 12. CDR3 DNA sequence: TGTGCCAGCTCACCCCCGACCACTCCGGGAGGTAATGAGCAGTTCTTC. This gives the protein CASSPPTTPGGNEQFF.